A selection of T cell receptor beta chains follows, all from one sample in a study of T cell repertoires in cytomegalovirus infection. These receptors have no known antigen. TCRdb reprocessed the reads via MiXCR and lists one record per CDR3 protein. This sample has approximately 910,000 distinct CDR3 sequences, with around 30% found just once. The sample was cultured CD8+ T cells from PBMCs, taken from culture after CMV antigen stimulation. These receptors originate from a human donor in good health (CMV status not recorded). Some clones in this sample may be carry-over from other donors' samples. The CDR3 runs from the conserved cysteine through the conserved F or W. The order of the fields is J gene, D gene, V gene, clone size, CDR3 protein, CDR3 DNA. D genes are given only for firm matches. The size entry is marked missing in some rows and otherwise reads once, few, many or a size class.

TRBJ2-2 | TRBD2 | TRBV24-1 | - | CATSARTSGGANTGELFF | TGTGCCACCAGTGCACGGACTAGCGGGGGGGCGAACACCGGGGAGCTGTTTTTT
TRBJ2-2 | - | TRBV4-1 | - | CASSQDRGGPGELFF | TGCGCCAGCAGCCAAGATCGGGGTGGTCCCGGGGAGCTGTTTTTT
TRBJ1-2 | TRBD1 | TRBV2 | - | CATETGGNYGYTF | TGTGCCACCGAGACAGGGGGTAACTATGGCTACACCTTC
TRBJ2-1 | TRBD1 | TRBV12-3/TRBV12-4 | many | CASNHLATTGVDEQFF | TGTGCCAGCAACCACCTAGCGACGACAGGGGTCGATGAGCAGTTCTTC
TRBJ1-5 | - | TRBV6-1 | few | CASSEPDGGSLFWQPQHF | TGTGCCAGCAGTGAACCGGACGGGGGCAGCCTTTTTTGGCAGCCCCAGCATTTT
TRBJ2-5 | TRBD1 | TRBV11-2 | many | CASSFGTGGETQYF | TGTGCCAGCAGCTTCGGGACAGGGGGAGAGACCCAGTACTTC
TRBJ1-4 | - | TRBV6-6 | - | CASSYFPSTDLPVAANEKLFF | TGTGCCAGCAGTTACTTCCCTAGCACGGACCTACCGGTGGCGGCTAATGAAAAACTGTTTTTT
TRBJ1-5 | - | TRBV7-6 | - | CASSTQWNQPQHF | TGTGCCAGCAGCACCCAGTGGAATCAGCCCCAGCATTTT
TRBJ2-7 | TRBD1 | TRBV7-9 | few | CASSFRDRDEQYF | TGTGCCAGCAGCTTTCGGGACAGGGACGAGCAGTACTTC
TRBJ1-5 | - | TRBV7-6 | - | CASNRDDQPQHF | TGTGCCAGCAACAGGGACGATCAGCCCCAGCATTTT
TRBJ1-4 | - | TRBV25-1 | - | CASSPRVGKLFF | TGTGCCAGCAGTCCTAGGGTGGGAAAACTGTTTTTT
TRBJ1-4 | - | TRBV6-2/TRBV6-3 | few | CASRTRSGNEKLFF | TGTGCCAGCAGGACTCGCAGTGGGAACGAAAAACTGTTTTTT
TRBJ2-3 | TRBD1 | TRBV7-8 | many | CASSDRDRGTDTQYF | TGTGCCAGCAGCGACCGGGACAGGGGTACAGATACGCAGTATTTT
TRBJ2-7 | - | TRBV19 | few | CASSTYRDRSYEQYF | TGTGCCAGTAGTACCTACAGGGATCGGTCCTACGAGCAGTACTTC
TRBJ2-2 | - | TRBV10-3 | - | CATPGRRGGELFF | TGTGCCACCCCAGGGCGGCGAGGCGGGGAGCTGTTTTTT
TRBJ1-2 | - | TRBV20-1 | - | CSARDTGGEGYTF | TGCAGTGCTAGAGATACGGGGGGAGAGGGCTACACCTTC
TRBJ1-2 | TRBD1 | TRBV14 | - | CASSQGRGLYGYTF | TGTGCCAGCAGCCAAGGAAGGGGGCTCTATGGCTACACCTTC
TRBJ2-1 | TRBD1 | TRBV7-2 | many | CASSLVLQGAWAEQFF | TGTGCCAGCAGCTTAGTTTTACAGGGGGCGTGGGCTGAGCAGTTCTTC
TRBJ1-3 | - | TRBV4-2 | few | CASSQEEQGGPGNTIYF | TGTGCCAGCAGCCAAGAGGAACAGGGAGGACCTGGAAACACCATATATTTT
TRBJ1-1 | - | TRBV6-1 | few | CASSEWVGNTEAFF | TGTGCCAGCAGTGAATGGGTAGGGAACACTGAAGCTTTCTTT
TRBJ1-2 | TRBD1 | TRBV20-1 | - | CSARDTPGTGPYGYTF | TGCAGTGCTAGAGATACCCCCGGGACAGGACCTTATGGCTACACCTTC
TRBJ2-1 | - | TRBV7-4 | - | CASSRGAISYNEQFF | TGTGCCAGCAGCCGAGGGGCCATCTCCTACAATGAGCAGTTCTTC
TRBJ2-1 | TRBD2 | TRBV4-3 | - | CASSQPGLAFNEQFF | TGCGCCAGCAGCCAACCGGGACTAGCGTTCAATGAGCAGTTCTTC
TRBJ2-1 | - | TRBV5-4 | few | CASSTSDRVEQFF | TGTGCCAGCAGCACCTCGGACCGAGTTGAGCAGTTCTTC
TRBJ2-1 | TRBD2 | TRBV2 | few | CASSEESHLAGVLSSYNEQFF | TGTGCCAGCAGTGAAGAGTCCCATCTAGCGGGAGTCCTGAGCTCCTACAATGAGCAGTTCTTC
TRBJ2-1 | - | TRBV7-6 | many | CASSLRTGPINEQFF | TGTGCCAGCAGCTTGAGGACGGGACCCATCAATGAGCAGTTCTTC
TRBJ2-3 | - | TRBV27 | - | CANSLRLADTQYF | TGTGCCAACAGCCTCAGGTTAGCCGATACGCAGTATTTT
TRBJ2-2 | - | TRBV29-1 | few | CSVSQWESGELFF | TGCAGCGTGTCCCAATGGGAGTCCGGGGAGCTGTTTTTT
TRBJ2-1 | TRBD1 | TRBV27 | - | CATGQGLNEQFF | TGTGCCACGGGACAGGGCCTTAATGAGCAGTTCTTC
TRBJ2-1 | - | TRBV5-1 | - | CASSSSSLAVYNEQFF | TGCGCCAGCAGCTCTTCGTCTCTGGCGGTATACAATGAGCAGTTCTTC
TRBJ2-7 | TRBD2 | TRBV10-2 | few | CASSVKRLAGKREYEQYF | TGCGCCAGCAGTGTAAAGAGGCTAGCGGGGAAGAGGGAGTACGAGCAGTACTTC
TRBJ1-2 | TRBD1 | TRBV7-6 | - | CASSLRGQGANYGCTF | TGTGCCAGCAGCTTAAGGGGACAGGGGGCGAACTATGGCTGCACCTTC
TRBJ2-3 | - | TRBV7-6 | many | CASTYGAWTDTQYF | TGTGCCAGCACCTATGGGGCTTGGACAGATACGCAGTATTTT
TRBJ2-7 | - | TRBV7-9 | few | CASSYPGQTDYEQYF | TGTGCCAGCAGCTATCCGGGACAAACCGATTACGAGCAGTACTTC
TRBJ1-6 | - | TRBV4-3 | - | CASSQGGTGSYNSPLHF | TGCGCCAGCAGCCAAGGGGGGACTGGCTCCTATAATTCACCCCTCCACTTT
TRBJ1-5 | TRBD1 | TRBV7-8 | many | CASSSGQERGQPQHF | TGTGCCAGCAGCTCGGGACAGGAGAGGGGTCAGCCCCAGCATTTT
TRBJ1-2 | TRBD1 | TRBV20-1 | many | CRGQGNGYTF | TGCAGGGGACAGGGAAATGGCTACACCTTC
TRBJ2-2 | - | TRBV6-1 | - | CASKLAGTGELFF | TGTGCCAGCAAATTGGCGGGCACCGGGGAGCTGTTTTTT
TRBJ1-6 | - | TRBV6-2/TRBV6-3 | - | CASSLPTDNSPLHF | TGTGCCAGCAGCCTCCCGACTGATAATTCACCCCTCCACTTT
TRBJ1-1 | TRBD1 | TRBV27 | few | CASSTRQGGTEAFF | TGTGCCAGCAGTACCCGACAGGGAGGGACTGAAGCTTTCTTT
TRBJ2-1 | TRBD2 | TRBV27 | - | CASRSGLAGSVGEQFF | TGTGCCAGCCGTTCGGGACTAGCGGGGTCTGTGGGTGAGCAGTTCTTC
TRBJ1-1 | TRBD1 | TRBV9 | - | CASSEGDRGGTEAFF | TGTGCCAGCAGCGAGGGGGACAGGGGGGGCACTGAAGCTTTCTTT
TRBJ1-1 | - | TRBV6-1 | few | CASSEAPRAEAFF | TGTGCCAGCAGTGAAGCACCGAGGGCTGAAGCTTTCTTT
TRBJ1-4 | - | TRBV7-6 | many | CASSGEATNEKLFF | TGTGCCAGCAGCGGGGAGGCAACTAATGAAAAACTGTTTTTT
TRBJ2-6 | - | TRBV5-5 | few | CASSLGRGVSGANVLTF | TGTGCCAGCAGCTTGGGCAGGGGAGTCTCTGGGGCCAACGTCCTGACTTTC
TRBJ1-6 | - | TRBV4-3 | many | CASSQEGRVVNSPLHF | TGCGCCAGCAGCCAAGAGGGCAGGGTGGTCAATTCACCCCTCCACTTT
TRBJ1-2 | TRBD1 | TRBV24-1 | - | CATSGRDRGSGYTF | TGTGCCACCAGTGGCCGGGACAGGGGTTCTGGCTACACCTTC
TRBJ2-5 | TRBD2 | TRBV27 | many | CASSLTSGQETQYF | TGTGCCAGCAGCCTGACTAGCGGTCAAGAGACCCAGTACTTC
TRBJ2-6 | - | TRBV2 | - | CARLGGGGISGANVLTF | TGTGCCAGATTGGGAGGGGGCGGAATCTCTGGGGCCAACGTCCTGACTTTC
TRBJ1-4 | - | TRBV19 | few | CASIGTDYNEKLFF | TGTGCCAGTATTGGGACGGATTATAATGAAAAACTGTTTTTT